This T cell receptor (beta chain) is from a study of graft-versus-host responses after intestinal transplantation. Study details: As for transplant type, recipients had multivisceral, liver-intestinal, or isolated intestinal grafts. Anti-thymocyte globulin induction, then tacrolimus and steroids for two to four years, went to all recipients.

Sequencing used immunoSEQ multiplex PCR; TCRdb keeps in-frame clones, though not all of them. The table records approximately 60,000 clones, roughly 89% of them present only once. The germline CDR1 and CDR2 sequences are GTSNPN and SVGIG (reference sequence). The CDR3 is 13 residues long. The V end was cut by 1 base, the J end by 5 bases, with 10 bases between. This clone was seen just once. Its antigen is unknown. Study-level results: GvH clones appeared in recipient marrow, some first in ileum or blood.

The V gene is TRBV30, the J gene TRBJ2-3; D perhaps matches TRBD2 (6 bases). The receptor was derived from a human patient who received an intestinal transplant, so some T cells may come from the graft donor. Sample: PBMCs, taken 26 days after transplant. The CDR3 sequence: CAWSAGGGDTQYF. CDR3 nucleotides: TGTGCCTGGAGTGCCGGGGGAGGAGATACGCAGTATTTT.